What follows are 30 T cell receptor beta chains derived from one specimen sequenced in a study of T cells in tumors after PD-1 blockade. Assay used: immunoSEQ multiplex PCR; TCRdb lists only in-frame clones, some missing. The table records about 24,000 clones, 80% to 85% of them present only once. This specimen consisted of PBMCs, obtained after anti-PD-1 treatment. The receptors originated from a human donor with basal cell carcinoma.

This chain connects TRBV27 to TRBJ1-1, with D tentatively TRBD1 (5 bases). The CDR3 runs to 13 residues. Germline CDR1 is MNHEY and CDR2 is SMNVEV (reference sequence). The V gene lost 8 bases and the J gene lost 1 base, with 11 bases spanning the gap. CDR3 DNA: TGTGCCAGCCGGGACCGACAGAACACTGAAGCTTTCTTT. It specifies CASRDRQNTEAFF.

This clone was detected a few times. J is TRBJ1-1 and V is TRBV2, with D uncertain. Germline V gene sequence: CDR1 SNHLY, CDR2 FYNNEI. The CDR3 runs 11 residues. Trimming took 6 bases from V and 1 from J, leaving 3 bases between them. DNA for the CDR3: TGTGCCAGCAGACAGAACACTGAAGCTTTCTTT. Amino acids: CASRQNTEAFF.

J is TRBJ2-3 and V is TRBV5-4; 9 bases are shared with TRBD2. This CDR3 has 14 amino acids. Germline CDR1 and CDR2: SGHNT and YYREEE (reference sequence). Trimming took 3 bases from V and 3 from J; bases not matched to a gene: 2. The CDR3 nucleotides are TGTGCCAGCAGCTCGCTAGCGGGGACAGATACGCAGTATTTT. The encoded protein is CASSSLAGTDTQYF.

This chain links TRBV5-6 with TRBJ2-5; D is unclear. V lost 3 bases, J lost 5 bases, and 14 bases lay in between. This CDR3 comprises 14 residues. Germline CDR1 reads SGHDT; CDR2 reads YYEEEE. CDR3 bases: TGTGCCAGCAGCTCGCTGACCGTGCGGGAGACCCAGTACTTC. Its translation is CASSSLTVRETQYF.

The CDR3 is CASSRGHEQFF. The CDR3 DNA follows: TGTGCCAGCAGCCGGGGCCATGAGCAGTTCTTC. This chain uses TRBV3-1 (or the pseudogene TRBV3-2) with TRBJ2-1; a weak D match, TRBD1 (5 bases). Germline V CDR1 and CDR2: LGHDT, YNNKEL (reference sequence). Trimming shortened V by 4 bases and J by 8 bases, and 6 bases separated the two germline ends. The CDR3 sequence is 11 residues long.

The chain links TRBV7-6 to TRBJ2-3; 9 bases map to TRBD2. The CDR3 is made up of 14 amino acids. The J segment lost 5 bases and the V segment lost 6 bases, leaving 6 bases of the junction unmatched. Germline values: CDR1 SGHVS, CDR2 FNYEAQ. The CDR3 region has the DNA TGTGCCAGCAGTCTCCTAGCGGGGCTAGATACGCAGTATTTT. The encoded protein is CASSLLAGLDTQYF.

This chain joins TRBV11-2 and TRBJ2-2; 9 bases match TRBD1. The CDR3 totals 17 residues. CDR1 SGHAT and CDR2 FQNNGV come from the germline V gene. The junction had 14 bases not matched to a gene; V was cut back by 5 bases and J by 7 bases. Written as DNA, the CDR3 is TGTGCCAGCAGCCCCTGGGAGGGACAGGGCGGTGGCGGGGAGCTGTTTTTT. The encoded protein is CASSPWEGQGGGGELFF.

The chain couples TRBV12-5 to TRBJ2-3; D is unclear. The ends were cut back, 3 bases at V and 1 base at J, with 11 bases in the middle. CDR3 size: 15 residues. In germline, CDR1 is LGHNT, CDR2 FRNRAP. The CDR3 DNA follows: TGTGCTAGTGGTTTTTCTTCATTCCGCACAGATACGCAGTATTTT. This sequence encodes CASGFSSFRTDTQYF. Filled out from reference TRBV12-5 and TRBJ2-3, the complete variable domain reads DARVTQTPRHKVTEMGQEVTMRCQPILGHNTVFWYRQTMMQGLELLAYFRNRAPLDDSGMPKDRFSAEMPDATLATLKIQPSEPRDSAVYFCASGFSSFRTDTQYFGPGTRLTVL.

V is TRBV9 and J is TRBJ2-2; D gene uncertain. CDR1 and CDR2 from the germline V gene are SGDLS and YYNGEE. This CDR3 contains 16 residues. Trimming shortened V by 3 bases and J by 4 bases, and 16 bases separated the two germline ends. The CDR3 region is CASSALVASATGELFF. The CDR3, as DNA: TGTGCCAGCAGCGCCTTGGTGGCATCGGCCACCGGGGAGCTGTTTTTT.

The chain couples TRBV7-2 to TRBJ2-3; 9 positions agree with TRBD1. V gave up 4 bases and J gave up 4 bases; unmatched junction bases: 9. Germline CDR1 reads SGHTA; CDR2 reads FQGNSA. This CDR3 comprises 16 residues. The CDR3 DNA reads as TGTGCCAGCAGCTCCCTCCCCAGACAGGGGGCAGATACGCAGTATTTT. As protein: CASSSLPRQGADTQYF.

The chain has TRBV7-6 and TRBJ2-2; maybe TRBD2 (6 bases). V lost 4 bases to trimming and J lost 2 bases, with 20 bases between them. CDR1 and CDR2 (germline): SGHVS, FNYEAQ. The CDR3 is made up of 18 amino acids. The CDR3 bases are TGTGCCAGCAGCTCATTGGGACTTCTAGTTGTTAACACCGGGGAGCTGTTTTTT. Translation: CASSSLGLLVVNTGELFF.

The genes are TRBV6-5 and TRBJ2-7; no definite D call. Germline loops: CDR1 MNHEY, CDR2 SVGAGI. This CDR3 is built from 13 residues. V was shortened by 0 bases and J by 6 bases, with 9 bases between the two germline ends. The CDR3 region is CASSYSSRSEQYF. The CDR3 nucleotides read TGTGCCAGCAGTTACTCATCGCGGAGCGAGCAGTACTTC.

The genes are TRBV5-1 and TRBJ1-1; D not resolved. The CDR3 covers 11 residues. Trimming took off 6 bases at V and 2 bases at J, with 5 bases between the two ends. Germline CDR1 is SGHRS and CDR2 is YFSETQ. CDR3 DNA sequence: TGCGCCAGCAAGGGAAACACTGAAGCTTTCTTT. Encoded protein: CASKGNTEAFF.

The J gene is TRBJ2-1, the V gene TRBV7-2; TRBD1 or TRBD2 may be the D gene (5 bases each). V gave up 5 bases and J gave up 8 bases, with 19 bases separating them. The CDR3 is 15 amino acids. The germline V gene has CDR1 SGHTA and CDR2 FQGNSA. CDR3 in amino acids: CASSGARSVIDEQFF. The CDR3, as DNA: TGTGCCAGCAGCGGGGCTCGTAGCGTTATCGATGAGCAGTTCTTC. The complete variable domain, with remaining parts taken from reference TRBV7-2 and TRBJ2-1, reads GAGVSQSPSNKVTEKGKDVELRCDPISGHTALYWYRQSLGQGLEFLIYFQGNSAPDKSGLPSDRFSAERTGGSVSTLTIQRTQQEDSAVYLCASSGARSVIDEQFFGPGTRLTVL.

The chain uses TRBV5-1 and TRBJ2-1; a possible D gene is TRBD2 (7 bases). This CDR3 contains 14 residues. Germline values: CDR1 SGHRS, CDR2 YFSETQ. Between the trimmed V and J ends, which lost 0 bases and 7 bases, there was a span of 11 bases. CDR3 in DNA: TGCGCCAGCAGCTTGGTCGGGGGGCGAAATGAGCAGTTCTTC. As protein: CASSLVGGRNEQFF.

There are a few counts of this clone. The V call is TRBV30, the J call TRBJ2-5, with D unclear. The CDR3 contains 12 residues. Germline V gives CDR1 GTSNPN, CDR2 SVGIG (reference sequence). The chain's CDR3 is CARVQEQETQYF. Written as DNA, the CDR3 is TGTGCTAGGGTTCAGGAGCAAGAGACCCAGTACTTC.

The V and J genes are TRBV12-3 or TRBV12-4 and TRBJ2-1; the D is unclear. This CDR3 has 11 amino acids. V lost 6 bases, J lost 8 bases, and 8 bases lay in between. In DNA, the CDR3 is TGTGCCAGCAGCCTAGGGTATGAGCAGTTCTTC. Translated: CASSLGYEQFF.

This clone was found a few times. The chain joins TRBV30 to TRBJ1-5, with D unresolved. CDR3 size: 13 residues. Germline CDR1 is GTSNPN and CDR2 is SVGIG (reference sequence). The V end was cut by 2 bases, the J end by 2 bases, with 7 bases between. In DNA, the CDR3 is TGTGCCTGGAGTCCACATCGCAATCAGCCCCAGCATTTT. Its protein product is CAWSPHRNQPQHF.

In this sample, this clone turned up once. J is TRBJ2-7 and V is TRBV5-4; a possible D gene is TRBD1 (6 bases). Trimming removed 4 bases from V and 1 base from J, with 15 bases in between. Germline lookup yields CDR1 SGHNT and CDR2 YYREEE (reference sequence). There are 15 residues in the CDR3. The CDR3 DNA sequence: TGTGCCAGCAGCCAAAGTGGGGACAAGTCCTACGAGCAGTACTTC. The encoded protein is CASSQSGDKSYEQYF.

This chain joins TRBV30 and TRBJ1-2; D unclear. The CDR3 runs 12 residues. The germline V gene has CDR1 GTSNPN and CDR2 SVGIG (reference sequence). Trimming stripped 4 bases from V and 8 bases from J, with 14 bases between. CDR3 nucleotides: TGTGCCTGGAAGTACTATGTGGTGGGCTACACCTTC. This codes for CAWKYYVVGYTF.

CDR3: CASSPNPTGIPYGYTF. CDR3 nucleotide sequence: TGTGCCAGCAGCCCCAACCCCACAGGGATCCCCTATGGCTACACCTTC. The chain recombines TRBV9 with TRBJ1-2, with D maybe TRBD1 (6 bases). Trimming pared 4 bases from V and 4 bases from J, leaving 20 bases between. Germline V gene sequence: CDR1 SGDLS, CDR2 YYNGEE. The CDR3 sequence is 16 residues long.

The chain has TRBV7-6 and TRBJ2-7; 9 nucleotides line up with TRBD2. Unmatched junction bases numbered 5, after V lost 1 base and J lost 7 bases. This CDR3 has 14 amino acids. The germline gives CDR1 SGHVS, CDR2 FNYEAQ. In nucleotides, the CDR3 is TGTGCCAGCAGCTTAGGCGGGGGGGTCTTGGAGCAGTACTTC. It encodes CASSLGGGVLEQYF.

This chain uses TRBV28 with TRBJ2-1; perhaps D is TRBD1 or TRBD2 (5 bases each). CDR1 and CDR2 (germline): MDHEN, SYDVKM. The CDR3 totals 17 residues. Trimming took off 4 bases at V and 0 bases at J, with 16 bases between the two ends. The CDR3 sequence: CASSSAGTPSSYNEQFF. In DNA form, the CDR3 reads TGTGCCAGCAGTTCGGCCGGGACGCCGAGCTCCTACAATGAGCAGTTCTTC.

The CDR3 DNA is TGCGCCAGCAGTGACGAAGGGACGAGCACTGAAGCTTTCTTT. Translating it yields CASSDEGTSTEAFF. This chain links TRBV10-2 with TRBJ1-1; perhaps TRBD1 as D (5 bases). Germline V CDR1 and CDR2: WSHSY, SAAADI. This CDR3 contains 14 residues. V dropped 3 bases and J dropped 4 bases, with 12 bases sitting between them.

The J gene is TRBJ2-7, the V gene TRBV7-2, with 8 positions matching TRBD2. The junction had 15 bases not matched to a gene; V was cut back by 5 bases and J by 3 bases. Germline lookup yields CDR1 SGHTA and CDR2 FQGNSA. The CDR3 runs to 17 residues. The CDR3 DNA reads TGTGCCAGCAGCCTAGGGGTGGCGGGGGGCTTCGGCTACGAGCAGTACTTC. Protein sequence: CASSLGVAGGFGYEQYF. The variable domain in full, completed from reference TRBV7-2 and TRBJ2-7, reads GAGVSQSPSNKVTEKGKDVELRCDPISGHTALYWYRQSLGQGLEFLIYFQGNSAPDKSGLPSDRFSAERTGGSVSTLTIQRTQQEDSAVYLCASSLGVAGGFGYEQYFGPGTRLTVT.

V usage is TRBV18 and J usage is TRBJ2-1; D not certain. This CDR3 has 15 residues. Trimming took 0 bases from V and 7 from J, leaving 13 bases between them. The germline gives CDR1 KGHSH, CDR2 LQKENI. In DNA form, the CDR3 reads TGTGCCAGCTCACCACCGACCGGGCAGACGAATGAGCAGTTCTTC. Protein: CASSPPTGQTNEQFF.

The rearrangement links TRBV5-4 to TRBJ2-7; no definite D call. V dropped 2 bases and J dropped 7 bases, with 10 bases sitting between them. CDR1 and CDR2 from the germline V gene are SGHNT and YYREEE (reference sequence). The CDR3 is 12 residues long. The CDR3: CASSFERREQYF. DNA of the CDR3: TGTGCCAGCAGCTTCGAACGGCGGGAGCAGTACTTC.

The V call is TRBV2, the J call TRBJ1-2; 7 bases match TRBD1. Germline CDR1 SNHLY, CDR2 FYNNEI. V gave up 7 bases and J gave up 1 base; unmatched junction bases: 9. The CDR3 consists of 15 residues. The DNA for the CDR3 is TGTGCCAGCAAGGGGGACAGAGGACATAACTATGGCTACACCTTC. Encoded protein: CASKGDRGHNYGYTF.

J is TRBJ2-2 and V is TRBV5-8, with a possible D match to TRBD1 (6 bases). Germline V gene sequence: CDR1 SGHTS, CDR2 YDEGEE. V lost 2 bases and J 6 bases, leaving 8 bases between the germline ends. This CDR3 spans 13 amino acids. The CDR3 region has the DNA TGTGCCAGCAGCTTCGAGGGGGCCGGGGAGCTGTTTTTT. Protein sequence: CASSFEGAGELFF. The full variable domain, its missing parts supplied by reference TRBV5-8 and TRBJ2-2, is EAGVTQSPTHLIKTRGQQATLRCSPISGHTSVYWYQQALGLGLQFLLWYDEGEERNRGNFPPRFSGRQFPNYSSELNVNALELEDSALYLCASSFEGAGELFFGEGSRLTVL.

A single count supports this clone. J is TRBJ1-5 and V is TRBV5-8; D is unresolved. The CDR3 totals 14 residues. CDR1 and CDR2 (germline): SGHTS, YDEGEE. V dropped 4 bases and J dropped 5 bases, with 13 bases sitting between them. CDR3 sequence: CASSPGTAHQPQHF. DNA for the CDR3: TGTGCCAGCAGCCCTGGTACAGCCCATCAGCCCCAGCATTTT.